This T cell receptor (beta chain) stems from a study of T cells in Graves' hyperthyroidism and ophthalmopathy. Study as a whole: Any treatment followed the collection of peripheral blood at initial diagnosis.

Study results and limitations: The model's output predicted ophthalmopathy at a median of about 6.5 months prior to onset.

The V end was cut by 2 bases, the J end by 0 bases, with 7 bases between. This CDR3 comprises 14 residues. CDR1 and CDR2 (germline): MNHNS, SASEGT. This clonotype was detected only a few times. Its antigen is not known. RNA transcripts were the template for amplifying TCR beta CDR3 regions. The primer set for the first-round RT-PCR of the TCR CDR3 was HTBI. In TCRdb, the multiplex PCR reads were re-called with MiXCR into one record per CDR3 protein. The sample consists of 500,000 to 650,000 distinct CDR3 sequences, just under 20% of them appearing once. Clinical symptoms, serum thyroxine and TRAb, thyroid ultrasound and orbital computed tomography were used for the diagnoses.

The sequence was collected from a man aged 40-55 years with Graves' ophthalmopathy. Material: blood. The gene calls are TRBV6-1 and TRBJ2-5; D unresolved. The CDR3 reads CASSEPRYQETQYF. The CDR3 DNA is TGTGCCAGCAGTGAACCGAGGTACCAAGAGACCCAGTACTTC.